The rows below give T cell receptor beta chains drawn from one sample of a study of cytomegalovirus exposure and HLA in healthy donors. Measured with immunoSEQ multiplex PCR; TCRdb has only the in-frame clones, and not every one. In total, the table holds 40,000 to 60,000 clones. The sample taken for sequencing was PBMCs. The receptor source for this set is a middle-aged man in good health and CMV-seropositive. CDR3s include the opening cysteine and the closing phenylalanine or tryptophan. The order of the fields is D gene, V gene, J gene, CDR3 length, CDR3 protein, CDR3 DNA. D genes are given only for firm matches.

D: NA; V: TRBV5-1; J: TRBJ2-3; length: 15; CDR3: CASSLRTGRADTQYF; DNA: TGCGCCAGCAGCTTGAGGACAGGGAGGGCAGATACGCAGTATTTT
D: NA; V: TRBV5-4; J: TRBJ1-5; length: 13; CDR3: CASSLEGGQPQHF; DNA: TGTGCCAGCAGCTTGGAGGGAGGGCAGCCCCAGCATTTT
D: TRBD1; V: TRBV28; J: TRBJ2-7; length: 16; CDR3: CASSLSFGQGTYEQYF; DNA: TGTGCCAGCAGTTTAAGTTTCGGACAGGGAACTTACGAGCAGTACTTC
D: TRBD1; V: TRBV18; J: TRBJ1-2; length: 15; CDR3: CASSQPGDRNYGYTF; DNA: TGTGCCAGCTCACAGCCCGGGGACAGAAACTATGGCTACACCTTC
D: NA; V: TRBV28; J: TRBJ2-5; length: 13; CDR3: CASSLGGKETQYF; DNA: TGTGCCAGCAGTTTAGGGGGGAAGGAGACCCAGTACTTC
D: NA; V: TRBV4-3; J: TRBJ1-5; length: 17; CDR3: CASSQDGGAGSNQPQHF; DNA: TGCGCCAGCAGCCAAGATGGTGGGGCAGGGAGCAATCAGCCCCAGCATTTT
D: NA; V: TRBV10-1; J: TRBJ1-5; length: 16; CDR3: CASSEPIFEPNQPQHF; DNA: TGCGCCAGCAGTGAGCCGATATTCGAGCCCAATCAGCCCCAGCATTTT
D: NA; V: TRBV11-3; J: TRBJ1-1; length: 13; CDR3: CASSFSLETEAFF; DNA: TGTGCCAGCAGCTTCTCCCTTGAGACTGAAGCTTTCTTT
D: NA; V: TRBV5-1; J: TRBJ2-7; length: 13; CDR3: CASEDGSAYEQYF; DNA: TGCGCCTCAGAGGACGGGAGCGCCTACGAGCAGTACTTC
D: NA; V: TRBV19; J: TRBJ2-7; length: 14; CDR3: CASSIGGLSYEQYF; DNA: TGTGCCAGTAGTATTGGGGGACTCTCCTACGAGCAGTACTTC
D: TRBD1; V: TRBV4-3; J: TRBJ2-7; length: 15; CDR3: CASSQDRGQGDEQYF; DNA: TGCGCCAGCAGCCAAGATAGGGGACAGGGGGACGAGCAGTACTTC
D: TRBD2; V: TRBV19; J: TRBJ2-1; length: 15; CDR3: CASSIRSGTYNEQFF; DNA: TGTGCCAGTAGTATCCGTAGCGGGACCTACAATGAGCAGTTCTTC
D: TRBD2; V: TRBV29-1; J: TRBJ2-1; length: 10; CDR3: CSTGGEEQFF; DNA: TGCAGCACGGGGGGGGAAGAGCAGTTCTTC
D: TRBD1; V: TRBV18; J: TRBJ1-2; length: 15; CDR3: CASSPLGQGGYGYTF; DNA: TGTGCCAGCTCACCACTGGGACAGGGGGGCTATGGCTACACCTTC
D: TRBD2; V: TRBV30; J: TRBJ2-3; length: 14; CDR3: CAWKEGGPGYTQYF; DNA: TGTGCCTGGAAGGAGGGAGGGCCGGGGTATACGCAGTATTTT
D: TRBD2; V: TRBV19; J: TRBJ2-1; length: 15; CDR3: CASTLGLAGGDEQFF; DNA: TGTGCCAGTACCCTGGGACTAGCGGGGGGGGATGAGCAGTTCTTC
D: NA; V: TRBV28; J: TRBJ2-7; length: 13; CDR3: CAVQRGLTYEQYF; DNA: TGTGCCGTCCAGAGAGGGCTGACCTACGAGCAGTACTTC
D: TRBD1; V: TRBV7-2; J: TRBJ1-5; length: 14; CDR3: CASSLQGANQPQHF; DNA: TGTGCCAGCAGCTTACAGGGGGCGAATCAGCCCCAGCATTTT
D: NA; V: TRBV20-1; J: TRBJ1-3; length: 11; CDR3: CSARDGHTIYF; DNA: TGCAGTGCTAGAGATGGGCACACCATATATTTT
D: TRBD2; V: TRBV2; J: TRBJ2-1; length: 15; CDR3: CASSEGTSGYNEQFF; DNA: TGTGCCAGCAGTGAGGGGACTAGTGGGTACAATGAGCAGTTCTTC
D: TRBD2; V: TRBV9; J: TRBJ2-3; length: 16; CDR3: CASSVGTSGAQDTQYF; DNA: TGTGCCAGCAGCGTAGGGACTAGCGGGGCTCAAGATACGCAGTATTTT
D: NA; V: TRBV19; J: TRBJ1-5; length: 14; CDR3: CASSILLGNQPQHF; DNA: TGTGCCAGTAGTATACTTCTCGGCAATCAGCCCCAGCATTTT
D: TRBD2; V: TRBV11-2; J: TRBJ2-1; length: 14; CDR3: CASRPGGSSNEQFF; DNA: TGTGCCAGCAGACCGGGGGGTAGTTCGAATGAGCAGTTCTTC
D: NA; V: TRBV19; J: TRBJ2-3; length: 12; CDR3: CASRQAGDTQYF; DNA: TGTGCCAGTAGGCAGGCAGGAGATACGCAGTATTTT
D: NA; V: TRBV27; J: TRBJ1-2; length: 13; CDR3: CASSSRQAYGYTF; DNA: TGTGCCAGCAGTTCCCGACAGGCCTATGGCTACACCTTC
D: TRBD1; V: TRBV19; J: TRBJ1-2; length: 16; CDR3: CASSIFPLAGGYGYTF; DNA: TGTGCCAGTAGTATTTTCCCGTTGGCAGGGGGGTATGGCTACACCTTC
D: NA; V: TRBV27; J: TRBJ1-6; length: 12; CDR3: CASGQGVGTLHF; DNA: TGTGCCAGCGGCCAAGGGGTGGGCACCCTCCACTTT
D: TRBD1; V: TRBV28; J: TRBJ1-2; length: 12; CDR3: CASSGDRVGYTF; DNA: TGTGCCAGCAGCGGTGACAGGGTCGGCTACACCTTC
D: TRBD1; V: TRBV18; J: TRBJ2-2; length: 13; CDR3: CASSGDSTGELFF; DNA: TGTGCCAGCTCGGGGGACAGCACCGGGGAGCTGTTTTTT
D: TRBD2; V: TRBV19; J: TRBJ2-7; length: 17; CDR3: CASSSRLAGILSYEQYF; DNA: TGTGCCAGTAGTAGCAGACTAGCGGGAATTCTCTCCTACGAGCAGTACTTC
D: TRBD2; V: TRBV7-7; J: TRBJ2-5; length: 14; CDR3: CASSPATSVETQYF; DNA: TGTGCTAGCAGCCCAGCCACTAGCGTGGAGACCCAGTACTTC